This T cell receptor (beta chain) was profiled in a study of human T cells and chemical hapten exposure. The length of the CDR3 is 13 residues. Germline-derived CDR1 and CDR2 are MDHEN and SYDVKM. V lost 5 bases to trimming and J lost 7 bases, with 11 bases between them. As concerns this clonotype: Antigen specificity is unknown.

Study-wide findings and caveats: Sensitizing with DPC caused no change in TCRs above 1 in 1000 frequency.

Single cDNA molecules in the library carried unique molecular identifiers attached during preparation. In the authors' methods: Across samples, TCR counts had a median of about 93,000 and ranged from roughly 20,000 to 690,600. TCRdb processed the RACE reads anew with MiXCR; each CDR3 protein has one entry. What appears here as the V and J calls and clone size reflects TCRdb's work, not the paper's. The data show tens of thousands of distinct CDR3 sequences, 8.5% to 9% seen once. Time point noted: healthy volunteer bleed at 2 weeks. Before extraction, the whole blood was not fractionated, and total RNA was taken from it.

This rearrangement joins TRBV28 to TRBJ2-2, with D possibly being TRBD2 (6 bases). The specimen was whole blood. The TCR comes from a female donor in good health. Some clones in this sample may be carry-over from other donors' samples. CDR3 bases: TGTGCCAGCAGTGGGGACTTCCTCGGGGAGCTGTTTTTT. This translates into CASSGDFLGELFF.